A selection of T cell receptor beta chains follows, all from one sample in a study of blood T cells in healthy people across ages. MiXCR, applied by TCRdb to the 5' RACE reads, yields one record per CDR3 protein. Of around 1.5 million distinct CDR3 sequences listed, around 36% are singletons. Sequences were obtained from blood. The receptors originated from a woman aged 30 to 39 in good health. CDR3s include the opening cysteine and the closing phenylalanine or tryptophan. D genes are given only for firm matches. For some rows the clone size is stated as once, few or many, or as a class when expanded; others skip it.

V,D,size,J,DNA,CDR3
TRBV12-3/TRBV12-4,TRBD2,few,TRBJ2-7,TGTGCCAGCAGTTCGGCTAGCGGTCACTACGAGCAGTACTTC,CASSSASGHYEQYF
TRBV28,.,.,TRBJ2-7,TGTGCCGGCAGTTTAGCCAGTAGCGAGCAGTACTTC,CAGSLASSEQYF
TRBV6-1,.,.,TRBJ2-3,TGTGCCAGCAGCCTTAACCCGGACGATACGCAGTATTTT,CASSLNPDDTQYF
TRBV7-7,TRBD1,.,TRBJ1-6,TGTGCCAGCAGCTTAGAAGGGACAGGGTCATACCCCCTCCACTTT,CASSLEGTGSYPLHF
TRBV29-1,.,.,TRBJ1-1,TGCAGCGTTGAAGTGGGAGGGGTTGAGGCTTTCTTT,CSVEVGGVEAFF
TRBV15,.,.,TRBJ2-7,TGTGCCACCAGCCAACGGGGGCCGGGGGCCTACGAGCAGTACTTC,CATSQRGPGAYEQYF
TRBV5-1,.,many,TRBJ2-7,TGCGCCAGCAGCTTGGAGATTACGAGCAGCTCCTACGAGCAGTACTTC,CASSLEITSSSYEQYF
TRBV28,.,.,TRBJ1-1,TGTGCCAGCAAAGATTACACTGAAGCTTTCTTT,CASKDYTEAFF
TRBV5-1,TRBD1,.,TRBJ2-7,TGCGCCAGCAGCTTGGGGTTGAGACAGGGAACCTACGAGCAGTACTTC,CASSLGLRQGTYEQYF
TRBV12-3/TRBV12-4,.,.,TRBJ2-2,TGTGCCAGCAGTCCTGGGGGGCCTGGAACCGGGGAGCTGTTTTTT,CASSPGGPGTGELFF
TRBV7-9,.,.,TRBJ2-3,TGTGCCAGCAGCTTAACCAGGGACACAGATACGCAGTATTTT,CASSLTRDTDTQYF
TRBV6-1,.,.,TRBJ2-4,TGTGCCAGCAGCTTAACTTTTGCGGACTACAATGAGCAGTACTTC,CASSLTFADYNEQYF
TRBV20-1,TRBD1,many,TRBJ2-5,TGCAGTGCTTGGACGACAGGGAGTCCAGAGACCCAGTACTTC,CSAWTTGSPETQYF
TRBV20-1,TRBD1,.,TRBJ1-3,TGCAGTGCTAGAGTACAGGGGGCTGGAAACACCATATATTTT,CSARVQGAGNTIYF
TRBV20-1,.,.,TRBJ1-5,TGCAGTGCTCCCACGGTTGGGGGCGTTAGCAATCAGCCCCAGCATTTT,CSAPTVGGVSNQPQHF
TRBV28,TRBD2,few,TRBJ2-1,TGTGCCAGCAGTCCTAGCCTCTCGCGGGGGTCCTACAATGAGCAGTTCTTC,CASSPSLSRGSYNEQFF
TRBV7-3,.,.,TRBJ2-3,TGTGCCAGCAGCCCCAACTCAGATACGCAGTATTTT,CASSPNSDTQYF
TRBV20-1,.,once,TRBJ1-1,TGCAGTACTAGAGATCAAACGACAGAGAGAAAAGCTTTCTTT,CSTRDQTTERKAFF
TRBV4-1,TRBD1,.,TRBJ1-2,TGCGCCAGCAGCCGATTTTCCGGGACAGCCTATGGCTACACCTTC,CASSRFSGTAYGYTF
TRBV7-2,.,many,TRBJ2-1,TGTGCCAGCAGCTTCGGGACTGTCTACAATGAGCAGTTCTTC,CASSFGTVYNEQFF
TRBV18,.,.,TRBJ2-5,TGTGCCAGCTCACCACGGGTGTACCAAGAGACCCAGTACTTC,CASSPRVYQETQYF
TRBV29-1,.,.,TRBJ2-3,TGCAGCGTTGAAGTTGCAAATACGCAGTATTTT,CSVEVANTQYF
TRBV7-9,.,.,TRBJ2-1,TGTGCCAGCAGCTCCCTCCCGCCCCGCGACAATGAGCAGTTCTTC,CASSSLPPRDNEQFF
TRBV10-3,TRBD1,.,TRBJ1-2,TGTGCCATCAGTGAGAATCAGGGGGCTTCTATGCGTGGCTACACCTTC,CAISENQGASMRGYTF
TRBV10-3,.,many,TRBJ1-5,TGTGCCATCAGCGGAAGGGATGATCAGCCCCAGCATTTT,CAISGRDDQPQHF
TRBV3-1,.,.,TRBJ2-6,TGTGCCAGCAGTCGACAGACCGTCAACGTCCTGACTTTC,CASSRQTVNVLTF
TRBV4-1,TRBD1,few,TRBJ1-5,TGCGCCAGCAGCCAGGGACAGGGTCATCAGCCCCAGCATTTT,CASSQGQGHQPQHF
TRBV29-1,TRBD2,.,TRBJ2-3,TGCAGCGTTGAAGGACTAGCGGGAGCCACAGATACGCAGTATTTT,CSVEGLAGATDTQYF
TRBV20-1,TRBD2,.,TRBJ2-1,TGCAGTGCTAGAGATACGAGCGGGGCTCACAATGAGCAGTTCTTC,CSARDTSGAHNEQFF
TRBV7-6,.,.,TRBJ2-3,TGTGCCTCCAGGACACTTAGCACAGATACGCAGTATTTT,CASRTLSTDTQYF
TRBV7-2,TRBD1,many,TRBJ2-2,TGTGCCAGCAGCCGCCGGACAGGAGGAAACACCGGGGAGCTGTTTTTT,CASSRRTGGNTGELFF
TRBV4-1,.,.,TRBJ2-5,TGCGCCAGCAGCCAATGGAGGGAAGAGACCCAGTACTTC,CASSQWREETQYF
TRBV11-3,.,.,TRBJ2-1,TGTGCCAGCAACTTAGGGACACAGGGACTGCGGAATGAGCAGTTCTTC,CASNLGTQGLRNEQFF
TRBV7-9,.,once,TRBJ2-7,TGTGCCAGCAGTTACATCGGGCCGAGCTTCACCTACGAGCAGTACTTC,CASSYIGPSFTYEQYF
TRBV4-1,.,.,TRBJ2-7,TGCGCCAGCTCTAGCGCGGAGGGCTACGAGCAGTACTTC,CASSSAEGYEQYF
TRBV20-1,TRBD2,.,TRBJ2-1,TGCAGTGCTGGGACTAGCGGGAGTAGAAATGAGCAGTTCTTC,CSAGTSGSRNEQFF
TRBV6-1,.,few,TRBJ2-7,TGTGCCAGCAGTGAATCAGATTGGGGCGAGCAGTACTTC,CASSESDWGEQYF
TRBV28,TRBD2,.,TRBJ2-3,TGTGCCAGCAGTCCCCCGTCCCTAGCGGGTGCTCATACGCAGTATTTT,CASSPPSLAGAHTQYF
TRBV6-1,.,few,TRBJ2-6,TGTGCCAGTCAAGGACAGTCCCGTGGGGCCAACGTCCTGACTTTC,CASQGQSRGANVLTF
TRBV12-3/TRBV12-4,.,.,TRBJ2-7,TGTGCCAGTCGGGCCGAAGGGAGATCCTACGAGCAGTACTTC,CASRAEGRSYEQYF
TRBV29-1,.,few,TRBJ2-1,TGCAGCGTTGCGAGTACGTCCTACAATGAGCAGTTCTTC,CSVASTSYNEQFF
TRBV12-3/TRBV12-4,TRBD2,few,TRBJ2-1,TGTGCCAGCAGTCACCGACTAGCGGGGGGAGGTGAGCAGTTCTTC,CASSHRLAGGGEQFF
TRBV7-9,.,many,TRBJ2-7,TGTGCCAGCAGCTCGGGAAACTACGAGCAGTACTTC,CASSSGNYEQYF